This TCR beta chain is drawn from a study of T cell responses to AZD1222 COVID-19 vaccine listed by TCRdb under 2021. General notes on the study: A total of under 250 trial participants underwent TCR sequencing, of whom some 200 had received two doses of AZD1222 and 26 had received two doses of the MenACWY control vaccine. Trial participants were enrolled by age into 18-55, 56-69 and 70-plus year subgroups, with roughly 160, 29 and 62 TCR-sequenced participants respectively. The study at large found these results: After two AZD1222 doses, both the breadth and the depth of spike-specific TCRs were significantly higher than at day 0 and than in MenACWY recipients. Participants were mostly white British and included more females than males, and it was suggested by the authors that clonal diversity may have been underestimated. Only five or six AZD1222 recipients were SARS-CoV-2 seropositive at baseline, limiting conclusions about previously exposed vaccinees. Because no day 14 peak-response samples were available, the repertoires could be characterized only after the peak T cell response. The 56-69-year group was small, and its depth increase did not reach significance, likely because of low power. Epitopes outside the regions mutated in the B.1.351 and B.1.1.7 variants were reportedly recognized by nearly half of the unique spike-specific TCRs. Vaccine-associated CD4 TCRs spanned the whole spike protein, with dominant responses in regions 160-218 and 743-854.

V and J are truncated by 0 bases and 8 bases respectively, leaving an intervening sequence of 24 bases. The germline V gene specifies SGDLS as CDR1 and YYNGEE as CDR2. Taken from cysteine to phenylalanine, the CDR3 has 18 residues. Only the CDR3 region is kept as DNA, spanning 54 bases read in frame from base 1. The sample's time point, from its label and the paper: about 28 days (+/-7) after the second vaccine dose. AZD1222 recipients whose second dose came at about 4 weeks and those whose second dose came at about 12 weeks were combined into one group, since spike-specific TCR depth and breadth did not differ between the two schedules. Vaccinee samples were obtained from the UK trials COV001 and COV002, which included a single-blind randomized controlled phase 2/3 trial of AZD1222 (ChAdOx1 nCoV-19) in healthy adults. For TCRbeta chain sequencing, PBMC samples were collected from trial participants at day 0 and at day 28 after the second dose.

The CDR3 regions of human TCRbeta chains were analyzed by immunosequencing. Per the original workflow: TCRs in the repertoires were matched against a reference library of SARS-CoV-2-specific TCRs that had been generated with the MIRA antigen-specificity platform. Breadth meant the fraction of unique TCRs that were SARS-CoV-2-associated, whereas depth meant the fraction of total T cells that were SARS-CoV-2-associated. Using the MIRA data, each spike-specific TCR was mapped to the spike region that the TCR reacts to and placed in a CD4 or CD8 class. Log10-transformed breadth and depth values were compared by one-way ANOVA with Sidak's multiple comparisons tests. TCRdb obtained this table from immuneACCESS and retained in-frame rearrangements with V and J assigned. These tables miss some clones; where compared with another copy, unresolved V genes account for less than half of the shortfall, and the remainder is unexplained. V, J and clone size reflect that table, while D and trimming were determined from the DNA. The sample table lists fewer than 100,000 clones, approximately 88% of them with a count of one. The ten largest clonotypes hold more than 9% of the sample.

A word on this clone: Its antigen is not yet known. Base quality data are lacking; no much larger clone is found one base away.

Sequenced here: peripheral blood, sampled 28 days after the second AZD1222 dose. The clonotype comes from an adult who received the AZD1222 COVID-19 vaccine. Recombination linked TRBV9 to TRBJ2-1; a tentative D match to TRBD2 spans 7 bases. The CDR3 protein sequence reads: CASSVVNMGRGSGDEQFF. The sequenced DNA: TGTGCCAGCAGCGTAGTAAATATGGGGCGGGGGTCAGGGGATGAGCAGTTCTTC.